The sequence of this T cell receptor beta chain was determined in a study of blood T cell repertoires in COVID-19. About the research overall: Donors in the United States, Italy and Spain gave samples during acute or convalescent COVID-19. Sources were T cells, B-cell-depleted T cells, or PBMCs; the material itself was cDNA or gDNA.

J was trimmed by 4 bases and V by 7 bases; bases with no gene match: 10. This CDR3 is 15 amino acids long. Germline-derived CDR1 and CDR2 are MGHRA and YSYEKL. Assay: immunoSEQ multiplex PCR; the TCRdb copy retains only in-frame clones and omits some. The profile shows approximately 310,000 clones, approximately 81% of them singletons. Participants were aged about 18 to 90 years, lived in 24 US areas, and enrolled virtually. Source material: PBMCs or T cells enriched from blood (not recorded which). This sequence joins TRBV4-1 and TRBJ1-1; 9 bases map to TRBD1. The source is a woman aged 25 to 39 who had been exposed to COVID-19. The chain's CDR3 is CASTPKQGAVTEAFF. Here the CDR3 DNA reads TGCGCCAGCACCCCAAAACAGGGGGCGGTCACTGAAGCTTTCTTT.